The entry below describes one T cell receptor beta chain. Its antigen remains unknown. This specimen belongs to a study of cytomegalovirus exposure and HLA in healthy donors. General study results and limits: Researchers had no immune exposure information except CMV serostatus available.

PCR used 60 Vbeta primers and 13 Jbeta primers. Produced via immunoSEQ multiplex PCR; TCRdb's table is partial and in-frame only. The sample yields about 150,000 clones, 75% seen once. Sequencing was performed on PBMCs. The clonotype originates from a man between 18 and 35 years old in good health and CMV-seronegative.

The CDR3 coding sequence is TGTGCCAGCAGTCCGGGACAAAACACCGGGGAGCTGTTTTTT. It translates to CASSPGQNTGELFF. The rearrangement links TRBV6-1 to TRBJ2-2; D might be TRBD1 (6 bases). Germline V lookup: CDR1 MNHNS, CDR2 SASEGT. V lost 5 bases to trimming and J lost 2 bases, with 9 bases between them. The CDR3 totals 14 residues.